This paragraph covers one T cell receptor (beta chain) sequence. Its antigen is unknown. Base qualities are not at hand, and no much larger clone is one base apart. This specimen comes from a study of cytomegalovirus exposure and HLA in healthy donors (dated by TCRdb to about 2017). Context from the whole study: A later analysis indicated that the 100 to 150 validation repertoires were generated on the platform also employed for the 700 or so repertoires of the first cohort. The study aimed to test whether cataloging public T cell receptors could reveal signatures of past pathogen exposure. A separate validation cohort of roughly 120 different subjects was used in addition to the roughly 670-subject first cohort. To predict cytomegalovirus infection status, the study combined high-throughput TCR immunosequencing, statistical association of individual TCRs with disease status, and machine learning.

CDR1 and CDR2 are read off the germline V gene as SGHRS and YFSETQ. The CDR3 spans 16 residues, from the cysteine through the phenylalanine. Solely the CDR3 DNA is kept, with 48 bases framed from the first base. V trim: 0 bases; J trim: 4 bases; unmatched bases: 7. Results the study describes overall, beyond this receptor: In vitro tests confirmed that a few of the cytomegalovirus-associated TCR beta chains recognize cytomegalovirus antigens. The study listed 150 to 200 TCR beta chains as associated with cytomegalovirus. The authors suggested that the approach could potentially be extended to other disease states and immunological phenotypes. The classifier was reported to diagnose cytomegalovirus status with high specificity and sensitivity in both the original and validation cohorts. Most TCR sequences were observed very rarely across donors, whereas some public TCRs were present in many individuals. The validation cohort had no HLA typing available for a later analysis, so co-occurrence within that cohort was assessed over all 120 or so repertoires. In a later analysis, TCRs clustered in the first cohort were found to also tend to co-occur in the 120 validation repertoires, with approximately 93% of cluster scores above 0.

Donors formed part of the validation cohort, which comprised over a hundred subjects and was distinct from the first cohort of some 700 subjects. Library preparation employed the immunoSEQ multiplex PCR assay. Under the source paper's analysis protocol: A statistical classification framework was built for diagnosing cytomegalovirus status from the catalog of TCR beta chain sequences. Imported from immuneACCESS, the table was reduced by TCRdb to in-frame sequences with V and J called. These copies leave out some clones; in studies compared against another copy, an unresolved V gene accounts for under half, and the cause of the remainder is not known. V, J and clone size reflect that table, while D and trimming were determined from the DNA. This sample holds approximately 150,000 clones; 80% to 90% were observed only once. Roughly 1.5% of the sample is in the top ten clones.

The receptor chain draws on TRBV5-1 and TRBJ2-5; TRBD2 matches 9 bases in the middle. The receptor was derived from a woman between 25 and 40 years old in good health and CMV-seronegative. Sequenced input: PBMCs. The CDR3 sequence is CASSLEGLANGETQYF. The nucleotide sequence is TGCGCCAGCAGCTTGGAAGGACTAGCGAACGGAGAGACCCAGTACTTC.